This passage covers 9 T cell receptor beta chains from one sample sequenced in a study of blood T cell repertoires in COVID-19. Profiled with immunoSEQ multiplex PCR; TCRdb holds only in-frame clones, not every one. The repertoire holds 130,000 to 150,000 clones, with roughly 87% as singletons. The sequencing input was peripheral blood. These receptors came from a human donor in a cohort sampled during active COVID-19.

CDR3 sequence: CASSGYHRDRVFTYEQYF. In DNA, the CDR3 is TGTGCCAGCAGTGGCTACCACCGGGACAGGGTCTTTACCTACGAGCAGTACTTC. The chain has TRBV6-1 and TRBJ2-7; 9 positions match TRBD1. V dropped 4 bases and J dropped 2; count of bases not matched to a gene: 15. Germline loops: CDR1 MNHNS, CDR2 SASEGT. This CDR3 has 18 residues.

The rearrangement uses TRBV4-1 and TRBJ2-2; 7 nucleotides match TRBD2. From germline, CDR1 is MGHRA and CDR2 YSYEKL. The V and J ends lost 4 bases and 0 bases, in that order; junction bases with no gene match: 8. The CDR3 has 17 residues. The CDR3 protein is CASSPGGGVANTGELFF. CDR3 in DNA: TGCGCCAGCAGCCCGGGCGGGGGTGTGGCGAACACCGGGGAGCTGTTTTTT.

This rearrangement joins TRBV5-4 to TRBJ1-1; 9 positions match TRBD1. This CDR3 spans 15 amino acids. CDR1 SGHNT and CDR2 YYREEE come from the germline V gene (reference sequence). The ends lost 6 bases at V and 5 bases at J; junction bases unmatched: 11. CDR3 coding DNA: TGTGCCAGCACCGAGGGGGGGGACAGGGCAACTGAAGCTTTCTTT. Amino acids: CASTEGGDRATEAFF.

V usage is TRBV5-1 and J usage is TRBJ2-5, with 13 positions matching TRBD2. The CDR3 totals 15 residues. J was trimmed by 3 bases and V by 4 bases; bases with no gene match: 3. Looked up from germline, CDR1 is SGHRS and CDR2 is YFSETQ. CDR3 residues: CASSHGLAGEETQYF. CDR3 sequence (DNA): TGCGCCAGCAGCCACGGACTAGCGGGGGAAGAGACCCAGTACTTC. The complete variable domain, with remaining parts taken from reference TRBV5-1 and TRBJ2-5, reads KAGVTQTPRYLIKTRGQQVTLSCSPISGHRSVSWYQQTPGQGLQFLFEYFSETQRNKGNFPGRFSGRQFSNSRSEMNVSTLELGDSALYLCASSHGLAGEETQYFGPGTRLLVL.

This clone was counted only a few times. The chain joins TRBV14 to TRBJ1-5; D is undetermined. CDR3 size: 14 residues. Germline V lookup: CDR1 SGHDN, CDR2 FVKESK. V was trimmed by 1 base and J by 3 bases, leaving 7 bases between them. The CDR3 here is CASSQGRNNQPQHF. The CDR3 DNA reads as TGTGCCAGCAGCCAAGGTCGTAACAATCAGCCCCAGCATTTT. Looking up the rest from reference TRBV14 and TRBJ1-5 gives the full variable domain: EAGVTQFPSHSVIEKGQTVTLRCDPISGHDNLYWYRRVMGKEIKFLLHFVKESKQDESGMPNNRFLAERTGGTYSTLKVQPAELEDSGVYFCASSQGRNNQPQHFGDGTRLSIL.

V is TRBV5-6 and J is TRBJ1-4, with 8 bases matching TRBD1. CDR1 and CDR2 (germline): SGHDT, YYEEEE. V trimming: 1 base; J trimming: 7 bases; junction bases outside the gene matches: 3. This CDR3 has 14 amino acids. In nucleotides, the CDR3 is TGTGCCAGCAGCTTGTCAGGGGGCTCTGAAAAACTGTTTTTT. Its protein is CASSLSGGSEKLFF.

The V and J genes are TRBV7-8 and TRBJ2-1, with TRBD2 identical over 10 bases. The CDR3 loop spans 16 amino acids. V was clipped by 1 base and J by 4 bases; unmatched bases: 4. From germline, CDR1 is SGHVS and CDR2 FQNEAQ. In DNA form, the CDR3 reads TGTGCCAGCAGCTTAGGAGCGGGGGGGCTTTACAATGAGCAGTTCTTC. This sequence encodes CASSLGAGGLYNEQFF.

This chain's CDR3 is CASSVDREWRETQYF. DNA of the CDR3: TGTGCCAGCAGCGTAGACAGGGAGTGGAGAGAGACCCAGTACTTC. The chain couples TRBV9 to TRBJ2-5; a weak D match, TRBD1 (6 bases). The ends were cut back, 0 bases at V and 4 bases at J, with 13 bases in the middle. Germline loops: CDR1 SGDLS, CDR2 YYNGEE. This CDR3 is 15 amino acids long.

J is TRBJ1-2 and V is TRBV12-3 or TRBV12-4; D is perhaps TRBD1 (6 bases). V was clipped by 5 bases and J by 6 bases, with 13 bases between them. The CDR3 has 13 amino acids. The CDR3 reads CASSVQGFDGYTF. CDR3 DNA: TGTGCCAGCAGTGTACAGGGTTTTGATGGCTACACCTTC.